The clone carrying this TCR beta chain was seen a single time. Its antigen is undetermined. Germline V gene data show CDR1 as SGDLS and CDR2 as YYNGEE. The CDR3 runs to 15 residues. The V end lost 0 bases, the J end lost 3 bases, and 12 bases lay between the germline ends. The sample comes from a study of cytotoxic CD8 clonotypes in ibrutinib-treated CLL. Study overall: Response specimens were obtained following a median treatment duration of about 12 months, with a range of 6 to 36.

The data were produced by immunoSEQ multiplex PCR, yet TCRdb's version contains in-frame clones alone and is incomplete. The sample consists of 150,000 to 200,000 clones, approximately 90% of them appearing once. TCR beta libraries used about 1.8 micrograms of genomic DNA from cryopreserved PBMCs. Findings and limits, study-wide: Public clonotypes were rare and shrank or held steady on treatment. Increased clonality at ibrutinib response gave way to a return toward baseline at progression.

The origin of this receptor is a human donor with chronic lymphocytic leukemia. The input for sequencing was PBMCs, taken at disease progression, from a patient treated with ibrutinib. The V gene is TRBV9, the J gene TRBJ1-1, with no clear D. The CDR3 region has the DNA TGTGCCAGCAGCGTAGTCACAGAGATAGACACTGAAGCTTTCTTT. Translating gives CASSVVTEIDTEAFF.